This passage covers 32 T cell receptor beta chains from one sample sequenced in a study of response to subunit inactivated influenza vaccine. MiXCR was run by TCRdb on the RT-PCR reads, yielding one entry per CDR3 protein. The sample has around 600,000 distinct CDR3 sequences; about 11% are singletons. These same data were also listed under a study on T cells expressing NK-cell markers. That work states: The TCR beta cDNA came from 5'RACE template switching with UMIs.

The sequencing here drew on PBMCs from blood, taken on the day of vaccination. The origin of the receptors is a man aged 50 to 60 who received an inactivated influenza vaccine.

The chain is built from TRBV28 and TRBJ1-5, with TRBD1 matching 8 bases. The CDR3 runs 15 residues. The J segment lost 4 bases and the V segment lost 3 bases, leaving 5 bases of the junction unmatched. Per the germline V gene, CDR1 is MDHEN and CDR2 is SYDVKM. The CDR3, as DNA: TGTGCCAGCAGTTTCAGGGGGCTCGGGAATCAGCCCCAGCATTTT. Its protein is CASSFRGLGNQPQHF.

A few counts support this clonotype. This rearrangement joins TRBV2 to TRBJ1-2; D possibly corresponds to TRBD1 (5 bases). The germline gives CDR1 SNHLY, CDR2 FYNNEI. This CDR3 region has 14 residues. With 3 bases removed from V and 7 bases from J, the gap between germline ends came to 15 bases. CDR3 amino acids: CASSEAQGGSGYTF. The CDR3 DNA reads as TGTGCCAGCAGTGAGGCTCAGGGAGGCTCTGGCTACACCTTC.

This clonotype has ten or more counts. The CDR3 region has the DNA TGTGCCAGCAGTTACTCGACGGACAATTCACCCCTCCACTTT. It specifies CASSYSTDNSPLHF. The V gene is TRBV6-5, the J gene TRBJ1-6; D is uncertain. CDR1 is MNHEY and CDR2 is SVGAGI in the germline V gene. The CDR3 covers 14 residues. Trimming left V 0 bases short and J 7 bases short, with 7 bases between.

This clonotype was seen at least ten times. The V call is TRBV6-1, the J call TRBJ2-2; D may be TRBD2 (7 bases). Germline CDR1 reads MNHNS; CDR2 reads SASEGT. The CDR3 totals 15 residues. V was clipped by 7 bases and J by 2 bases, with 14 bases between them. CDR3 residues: CASTREGTNTGELFF. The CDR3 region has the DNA TGTGCCAGCACTAGGGAGGGGACAAACACCGGGGAGCTGTTTTTT.

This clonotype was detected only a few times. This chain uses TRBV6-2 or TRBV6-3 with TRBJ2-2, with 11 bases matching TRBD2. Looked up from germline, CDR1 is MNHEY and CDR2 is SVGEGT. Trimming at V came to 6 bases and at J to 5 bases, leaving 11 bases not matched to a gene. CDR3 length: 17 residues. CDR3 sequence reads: CASSPRVAGGPTGELFF. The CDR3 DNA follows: TGTGCCAGCAGCCCACGGGTAGCGGGAGGGCCAACCGGGGAGCTGTTTTTT.

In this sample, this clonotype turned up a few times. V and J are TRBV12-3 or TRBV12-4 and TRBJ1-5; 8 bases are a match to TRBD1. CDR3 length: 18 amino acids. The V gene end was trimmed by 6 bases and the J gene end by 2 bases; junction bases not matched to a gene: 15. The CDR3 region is CASSPYSTGAWGNQPQHF. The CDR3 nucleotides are TGTGCCAGCAGCCCGTATTCGACAGGGGCTTGGGGCAATCAGCCCCAGCATTTT.

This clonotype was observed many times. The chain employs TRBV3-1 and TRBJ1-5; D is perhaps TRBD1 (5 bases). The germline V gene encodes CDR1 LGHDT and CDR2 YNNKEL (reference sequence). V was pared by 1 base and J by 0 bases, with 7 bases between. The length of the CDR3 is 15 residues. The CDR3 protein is CASSQGGISNQPQHF. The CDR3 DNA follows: TGTGCCAGCAGCCAAGGGGGGATTAGCAATCAGCCCCAGCATTTT.

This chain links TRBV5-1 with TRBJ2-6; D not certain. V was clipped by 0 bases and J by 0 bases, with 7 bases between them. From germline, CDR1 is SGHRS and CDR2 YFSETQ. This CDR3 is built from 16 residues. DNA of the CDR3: TGCGCCAGCAGCTTGGAAGGGCGCTCTGGGGCCAACGTCCTGACTTTC. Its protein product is CASSLEGRSGANVLTF.

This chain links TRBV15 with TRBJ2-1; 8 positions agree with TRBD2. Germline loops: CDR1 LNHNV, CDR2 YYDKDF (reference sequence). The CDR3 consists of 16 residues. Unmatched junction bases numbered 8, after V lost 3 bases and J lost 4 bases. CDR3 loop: CATSSLEGTRYNEQFF. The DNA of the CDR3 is TGTGCCACCAGCAGCCTAGAAGGGACTAGATACAATGAGCAGTTCTTC.

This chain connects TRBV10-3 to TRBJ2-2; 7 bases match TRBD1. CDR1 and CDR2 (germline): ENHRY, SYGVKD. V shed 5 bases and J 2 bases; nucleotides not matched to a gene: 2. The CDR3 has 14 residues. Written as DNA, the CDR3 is TGTGCCATCAGTCCAGGGGGTAACACCGGGGAGCTGTTTTTT. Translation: CAISPGGNTGELFF.

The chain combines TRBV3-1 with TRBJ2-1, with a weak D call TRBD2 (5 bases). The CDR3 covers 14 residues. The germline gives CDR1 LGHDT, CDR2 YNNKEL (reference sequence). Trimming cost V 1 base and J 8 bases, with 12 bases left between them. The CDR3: CASSQGSFGDEQFF. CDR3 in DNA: TGTGCCAGCAGCCAAGGTTCTTTCGGGGATGAGCAGTTCTTC.

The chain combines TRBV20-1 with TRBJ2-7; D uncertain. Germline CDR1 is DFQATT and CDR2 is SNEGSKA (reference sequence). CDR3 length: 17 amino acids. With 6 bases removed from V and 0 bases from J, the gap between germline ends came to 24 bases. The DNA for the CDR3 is TGCAGTGCAAATCATGTCTCCTCGGGCTACAGCTCCTACGAGCAGTACTTC. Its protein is CSANHVSSGYSSYEQYF.

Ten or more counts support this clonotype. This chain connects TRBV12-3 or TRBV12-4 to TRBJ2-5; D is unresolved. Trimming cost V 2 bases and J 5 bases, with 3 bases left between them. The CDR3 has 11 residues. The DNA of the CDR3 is TGTGCCAGCAGTTTAATGGAGACCCAGTACTTC. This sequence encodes CASSLMETQYF.

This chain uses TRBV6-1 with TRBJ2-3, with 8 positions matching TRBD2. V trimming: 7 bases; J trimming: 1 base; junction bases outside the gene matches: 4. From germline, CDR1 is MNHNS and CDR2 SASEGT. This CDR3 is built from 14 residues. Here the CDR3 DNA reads TGTGCCAGCATGCGGGAGGAGGGCACAGATACGCAGTATTTT. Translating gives CASMREEGTDTQYF.

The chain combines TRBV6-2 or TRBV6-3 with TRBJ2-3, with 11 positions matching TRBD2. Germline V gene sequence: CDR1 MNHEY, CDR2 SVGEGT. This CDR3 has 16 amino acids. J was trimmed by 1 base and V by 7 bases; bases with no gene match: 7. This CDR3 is CASIHQLAGGTDTQYF. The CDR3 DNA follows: TGTGCCAGCATCCACCAACTAGCGGGGGGCACAGATACGCAGTATTTT.

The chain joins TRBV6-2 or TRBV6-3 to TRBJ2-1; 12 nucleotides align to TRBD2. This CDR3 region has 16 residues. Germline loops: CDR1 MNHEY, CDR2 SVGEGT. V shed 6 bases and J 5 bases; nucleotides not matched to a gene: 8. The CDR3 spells CASSPQTSGSNNEQFF. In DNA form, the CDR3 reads TGTGCCAGCAGCCCCCAGACTAGCGGGAGCAACAATGAGCAGTTCTTC.

The CDR3 is CASSQAWDSSYEQYF. The CDR3 DNA reads TGTGCCAGCAGCCAAGCTTGGGACAGCTCCTACGAGCAGTACTTC. V and J are TRBV3-1 and TRBJ2-7, with 7 bases identical to TRBD1. The CDR3 has 15 residues. Germline-derived CDR1 and CDR2 are LGHDT and YNNKEL (reference sequence). The ends lost 1 base at V and 0 bases at J; junction bases unmatched: 3.

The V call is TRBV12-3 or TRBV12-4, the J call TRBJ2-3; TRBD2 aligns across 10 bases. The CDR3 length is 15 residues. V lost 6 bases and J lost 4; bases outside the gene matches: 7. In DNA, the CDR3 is TGTGCCAGCAGGAGCGGGGGGGCCTTTTCAGATACGCAGTATTTT. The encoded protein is CASRSGGAFSDTQYF.

The DNA of the CDR3 is TGTGCCAGCCTGTCGGGGGGGTCGGGTCCAGATACGCAGTATTTT. Amino acids: CASLSGGSGPDTQYF. The J gene is TRBJ2-3, the V gene TRBV12-3 or TRBV12-4, with 8 bases matching TRBD2. V lost 8 bases, J lost 4 bases, and 11 bases stayed unmatched. The CDR3 length is 15 residues.

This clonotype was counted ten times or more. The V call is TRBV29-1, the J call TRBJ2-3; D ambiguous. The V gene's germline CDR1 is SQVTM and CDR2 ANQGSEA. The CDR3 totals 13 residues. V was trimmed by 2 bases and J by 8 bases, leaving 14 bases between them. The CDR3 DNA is TGCAGCGTTGAACATCAGGATCCCGGTACGCAGTATTTT. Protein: CSVEHQDPGTQYF.

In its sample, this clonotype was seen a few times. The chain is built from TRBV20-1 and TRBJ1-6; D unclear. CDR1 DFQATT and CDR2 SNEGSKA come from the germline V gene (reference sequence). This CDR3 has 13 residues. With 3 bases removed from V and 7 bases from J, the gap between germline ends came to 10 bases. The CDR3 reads CSARWQENSPLHF. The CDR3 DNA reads TGCAGTGCTAGGTGGCAGGAAAATTCACCCCTCCACTTT.

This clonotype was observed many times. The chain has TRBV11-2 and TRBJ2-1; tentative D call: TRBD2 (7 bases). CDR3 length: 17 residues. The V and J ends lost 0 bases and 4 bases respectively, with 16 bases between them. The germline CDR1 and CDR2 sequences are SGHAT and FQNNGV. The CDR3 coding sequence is TGTGCCAGCAGCTTAGACGGGCGGGGGCAGCCGTACAATGAGCAGTTCTTC. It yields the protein CASSLDGRGQPYNEQFF.

CDR3 sequence reads: CASSLDAAGGADTQYF. The CDR3 coding sequence is TGTGCCAGCAGCTTAGATGCGGCGGGAGGGGCAGATACGCAGTATTTT. The chain links TRBV7-2 to TRBJ2-3, with 9 bases fitting TRBD2. This CDR3 contains 16 residues. Germline CDR1 and CDR2: SGHTA and FQGNSA. Unmatched junction bases numbered 6, after V lost 1 base and J lost 4 bases.

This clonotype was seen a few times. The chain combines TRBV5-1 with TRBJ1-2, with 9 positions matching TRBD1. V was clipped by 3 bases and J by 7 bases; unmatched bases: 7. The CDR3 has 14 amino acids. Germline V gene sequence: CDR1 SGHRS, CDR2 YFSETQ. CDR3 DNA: TGCGCCAGCAGCTCTACAGGGGGCTCTTTTGGCTACACCTTC. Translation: CASSSTGGSFGYTF.

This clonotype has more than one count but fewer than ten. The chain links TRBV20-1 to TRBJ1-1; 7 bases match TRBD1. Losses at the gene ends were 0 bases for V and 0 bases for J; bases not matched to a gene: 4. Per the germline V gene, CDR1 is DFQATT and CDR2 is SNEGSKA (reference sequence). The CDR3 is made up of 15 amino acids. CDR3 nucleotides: TGCAGTGCTAGAGACCGGACAGGCGTGAACACTGAAGCTTTCTTT. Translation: CSARDRTGVNTEAFF.

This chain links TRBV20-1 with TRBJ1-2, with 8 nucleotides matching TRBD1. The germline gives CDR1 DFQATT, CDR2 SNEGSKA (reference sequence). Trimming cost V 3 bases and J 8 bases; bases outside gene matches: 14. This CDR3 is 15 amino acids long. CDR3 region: CSARDPDRGVKGYTF. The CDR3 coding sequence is TGCAGTGCTAGGGACCCTGACAGGGGAGTAAAGGGCTACACCTTC.

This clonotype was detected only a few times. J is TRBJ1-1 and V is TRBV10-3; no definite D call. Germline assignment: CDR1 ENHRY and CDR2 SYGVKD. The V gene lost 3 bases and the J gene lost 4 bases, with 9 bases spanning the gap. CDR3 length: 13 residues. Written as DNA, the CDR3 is TGTGCCATCAGTGACAGACTGGGCACTGAAGCTTTCTTT. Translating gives CAISDRLGTEAFF.

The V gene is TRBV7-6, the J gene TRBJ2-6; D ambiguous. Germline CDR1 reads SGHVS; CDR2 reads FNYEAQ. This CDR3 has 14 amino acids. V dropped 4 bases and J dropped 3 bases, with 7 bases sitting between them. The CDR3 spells CASSSSYGANVLTF. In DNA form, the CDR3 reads TGTGCCAGCAGCTCGTCCTATGGGGCCAACGTCCTGACTTTC.

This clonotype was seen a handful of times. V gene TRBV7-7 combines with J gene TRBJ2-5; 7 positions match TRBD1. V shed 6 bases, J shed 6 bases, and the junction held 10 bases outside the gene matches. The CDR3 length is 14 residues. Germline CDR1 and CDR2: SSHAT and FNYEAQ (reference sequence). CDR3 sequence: CASSRRQGSKTQYF. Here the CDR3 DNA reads TGTGCCAGCAGTCGAAGACAGGGCTCAAAGACCCAGTACTTC.

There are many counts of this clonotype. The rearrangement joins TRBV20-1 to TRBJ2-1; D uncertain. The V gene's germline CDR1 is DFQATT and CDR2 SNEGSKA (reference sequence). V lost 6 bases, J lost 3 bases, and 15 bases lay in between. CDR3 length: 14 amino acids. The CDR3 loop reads CSAPIVAGYNEQFF. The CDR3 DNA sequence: TGCAGTGCCCCGATAGTGGCCGGCTACAATGAGCAGTTCTTC.

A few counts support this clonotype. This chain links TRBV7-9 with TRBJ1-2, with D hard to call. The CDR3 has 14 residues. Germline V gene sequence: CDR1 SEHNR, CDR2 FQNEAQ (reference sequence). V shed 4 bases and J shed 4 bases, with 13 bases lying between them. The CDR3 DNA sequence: TGTGCCAGCAGCTCGTCCATTCTCCTCTATGGCTACACCTTC. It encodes CASSSSILLYGYTF.

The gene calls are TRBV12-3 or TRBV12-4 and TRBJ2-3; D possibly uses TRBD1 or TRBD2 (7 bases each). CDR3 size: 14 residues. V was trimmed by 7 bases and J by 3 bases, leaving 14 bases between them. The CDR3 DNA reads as TGTGCCAGCATCAGGGGGAGGGTTACAGATACGCAGTATTTT. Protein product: CASIRGRVTDTQYF.